This T cell receptor (beta chain) was identified in a study of T cell responses to AZD1222 COVID-19 vaccine. Points from the study as a whole: Donors skewed white British and female; clonal diversity was possibly underestimated. Per reports, nearly half of all spike-specific TCRs target regions that are unmutated in variants.

The ends were cut back, 0 bases at V and 7 bases at J, with 11 bases in the middle. The CDR3 covers 14 residues. Germline CDR1 is SGHRS and CDR2 is YFSETQ. This clone was found once. Its antigen is currently unknown. The method was immunoSEQ multiplex PCR; TCRdb's version includes in-frame clones alone and lacks a portion of them. The sample has fewer than 150,000 clones, 93% seen once. The source of this sequence is an adult in good health. V usage is TRBV5-1 and J usage is TRBJ1-5, with D unresolved. This sample comprised peripheral blood, obtained on day 0 of AZD1222 vaccination. This CDR3 reads CASSLGPAVQPQHF. As DNA, the CDR3 is TGCGCCAGCAGCTTGGGCCCGGCCGTCCAGCCCCAGCATTTT.